What follows is one TCR beta chain and its context. The antigen remains unidentified. This sample stems from a study of response to subunit inactivated influenza vaccine. Notes on the study in general: Authors suggested each seasonal flu vaccination may recruit only limited numbers of new T cells.

TCRdb re-derived calls from the RT-PCR reads in MiXCR, one entry per CDR3 protein. The table records around 180,000 distinct CDR3 sequences, around 9% of them present only once. Germline CDR1 LGHDT, CDR2 YNNKEL (reference sequence). Deletions cut 3 bases from V and 3 bases from J, with 12 bases between. The CDR3 is 16 amino acids. The receptor was derived from a man in his fifties who received an inactivated influenza vaccine. The chain has TRBV3-1 and TRBJ2-6; possible D gene TRBD1, 6 bases. The sequenced sample was non-naive T cells sorted from PBMCs, obtained on the day of vaccination. The CDR3 coding sequence is TGTGCCAGCAGCCAGACCAGGGGAAGTGGGGCCAACGTCCTGACTTTC. It yields the protein CASSQTRGSGANVLTF.